The 20 T cell receptor beta chains below come from one sample, sequenced in a study of OX40 agonist ivuxolimab in advanced cancers. Assay used: immunoSEQ multiplex PCR; TCRdb lists only in-frame clones, some missing. The profile shows roughly 40,000 clones, around 90% of them singletons. The sequencing here drew on CD4+ or CD8+ T cells sorted from blood, taken in a trial of the OX40 agonist ivuxolimab. Receptors originate from an adult with an advanced solid tumor such as melanoma, head and neck, liver or kidney cancer.

The V and J genes are TRBV19 and TRBJ1-1; 9 bases align to TRBD1. This CDR3 region has 13 residues. Losses at the gene ends were 8 bases for V and 5 bases for J; bases not matched to a gene: 6. Germline CDR1 and CDR2: LNHDA and SQIVND (reference sequence). The CDR3 spells CASSTGGGTEAFF. Written as DNA, the CDR3 is TGTGCCAGTTCTACAGGGGGCGGAACTGAAGCTTTCTTT.

The V gene is TRBV28, the J gene TRBJ2-3, with TRBD1 matching over 7 bases. The germline V gene encodes CDR1 MDHEN and CDR2 SYDVKM. The CDR3 is 16 amino acids. V lost 5 bases to trimming and J lost 5 bases; unmatched junction nucleotides: 13. The chain's CDR3 is CASSLRLQGSRDTQYF. CDR3 nucleotide sequence: TGTGCCAGCAGTCTCAGGTTACAGGGGAGTAGAGATACGCAGTATTTT.

V is TRBV28 and J is TRBJ1-2; no firm D call. Trimming took off 4 bases at V and 8 bases at J, with 11 bases between the two ends. The CDR3 length is 12 residues. CDR1 is MDHEN, CDR2 SYDVKM, per germline. In DNA, the CDR3 is TGTGCCAGCAGTTCCCCCCAGAAAGGCTACACCTTC. Its protein is CASSSPQKGYTF.

The chain couples TRBV4-1 to TRBJ1-2; TRBD1 might be the D (6 bases). The CDR3 is 14 amino acids. With 1 base removed from V and 1 base from J, the gap between germline ends came to 7 bases. CDR1 is MGHRA and CDR2 is YSYEKL in the germline V gene. The CDR3, as DNA: TGCGCCAGCAGCCAAGCAGGGGTTAACTATGGCTACACCTTC. It codes for CASSQAGVNYGYTF.

The genes are TRBV7-2 and TRBJ1-1; no definite D call. The CDR3 sequence is 14 residues long. The V gene's germline CDR1 is SGHTA and CDR2 FQGNSA. Trimming took 0 bases from V and 4 from J, leaving 9 bases between them. The CDR3 here is CASSLALWFTEAFF. DNA for the CDR3: TGTGCCAGCAGCTTAGCGCTTTGGTTCACTGAAGCTTTCTTT.

This chain links TRBV10-2 with TRBJ1-2; tentative D call: TRBD1 (6 bases). This CDR3 comprises 15 residues. CDR1 WSHSY and CDR2 SAAADI come from the germline V gene. V was shortened by 0 bases and J by 3 bases, with 11 bases between the two germline ends. The DNA of the CDR3 is TGCGCCAGCAGTGAGTCGGGGGGCTCCTACTATGGCTACACCTTC. It encodes CASSESGGSYYGYTF.

This clone has just one count. Germline and junction disagree at one end, which may indicate a read error. The J gene is TRBJ2-1, the V gene TRBV5-4; 9 positions agree with TRBD1. Germline CDR1 and CDR2: SGHNT and YYREEE (reference sequence). The CDR3 covers 15 residues. The CDR3 sequence: CASSLGTGSIDEQFF. The CDR3 coding sequence is TGCGCCAGCAGCCTAGGGACAGGGTCGATCGATGAGCAGTTCTTC.

V is TRBV9 and J is TRBJ2-7; no firm D call. Trimming pared 0 bases from V and 2 bases from J, leaving 6 bases between. Germline V gives CDR1 SGDLS, CDR2 YYNGEE. This CDR3 region has 13 residues. For the CDR3, the DNA is TGTGCCAGCAGCGTAGACAGCACCTACGAGCAGTACTTC. Translation: CASSVDSTYEQYF.

The DNA for the CDR3 is TGTGCCAGCAGCGGTGGGGGAAGCGGGGGTATGCAGTATTTT. The encoded protein is CASSGGGSGGMQYF. V and J are TRBV9 and TRBJ2-3; 8 nucleotides agree with TRBD2. Trimming took 3 bases from V and 11 from J; bases not matched to a gene: 11. CDR3 length: 14 residues. The germline V gene encodes CDR1 SGDLS and CDR2 YYNGEE.

This chain joins TRBV4-3 and TRBJ2-2; D is undetermined. V was clipped by 0 bases and J by 0 bases, with 8 bases between them. Germline V gene sequence: CDR1 LGHNA, CDR2 YSLEER. There are 16 residues in the CDR3. The CDR3, as DNA: TGCGCCAGCAGCCAAGATGGGCATTCGAACACCGGGGAGCTGTTTTTT. Translating it yields CASSQDGHSNTGELFF.

The chain employs TRBV5-4 and TRBJ1-2; D unclear. This CDR3 has 12 residues. Germline V lookup: CDR1 SGHNT, CDR2 YYREEE (reference sequence). Trimming stripped 4 bases from V and 4 bases from J, with 8 bases between. CDR3 sequence (DNA): TGTGCCAGCAGCCTAGGACTCTATGGCTACACCTTC. Amino acid sequence: CASSLGLYGYTF.

This chain joins TRBV5-6 and TRBJ1-5; D perhaps matches TRBD1 (6 bases). The CDR3 is 14 residues long. Germline CDR1 and CDR2: SGHDT and YYEEEE. V lost 4 bases, J lost 3 bases, and 11 bases lay in between. The CDR3 nucleotides are TGTGCCAGCAGCCTAGGACAGTACAATCAGCCCCAGCATTTT. It translates to CASSLGQYNQPQHF.

The chain combines TRBV7-9 with TRBJ1-6; D gene ambiguous. The CDR3 length is 12 residues. Germline CDR1 is SEHNR and CDR2 is FQNEAQ (reference sequence). The V end lost 5 bases, the J end lost 10 bases, and 9 bases lay between the germline ends. The DNA of the CDR3 is TGTGCCAGCAGCCGAGAGGGCTCACCCCTCCACTTT. Its translation is CASSREGSPLHF.

V and J are TRBV5-6 and TRBJ2-1; possible D gene TRBD1, 6 bases. V was trimmed by 0 bases and J by 9 bases, leaving 10 bases between them. This CDR3 is 13 amino acids long. CDR1 is SGHDT, CDR2 YYEEEE, per germline. The CDR3 here is CASSLGSRGEQFF. CDR3 sequence (DNA): TGTGCCAGCAGCTTGGGCTCCAGGGGTGAGCAGTTCTTC.

The CDR3 DNA reads TGTGCCACCCTTGATGACGGGGCTTACGAGCAGTACGTC. Translation gives CATLDDGAYEQYV. The rearrangement links TRBV6-1 to TRBJ2-7; the D gene could be TRBD1 or TRBD2 (5 bases each). Germline CDR1 is MNHNS and CDR2 is SASEGT. The CDR3 covers 13 residues. V lost 10 bases to trimming and J lost 4 bases, with 17 bases between them.

The rearrangement links TRBV7-2 to TRBJ1-3; a weak D match, TRBD1 (5 bases). From germline, CDR1 is SGHTA and CDR2 FQGNSA. The V end lost 2 bases, the J end lost 0 bases, and 11 bases lay between the germline ends. This CDR3 is built from 16 residues. The CDR3 nucleotides are TGTGCCAGCAGCTTAAGAGGGGAGCGCTCTGGAAACACCATATATTTT. Its protein product is CASSLRGERSGNTIYF.

V and J are TRBV5-4 and TRBJ2-1; 8 bases are a match to TRBD1. The CDR3 contains 13 residues. Per germline, CDR1 SGHNT and CDR2 YYREEE (reference sequence). The ends lost 4 bases at V and 8 bases at J; junction bases unmatched: 5. The CDR3 DNA reads TGTGCCAGCAGCGACAGGGGTTTGGATGAGCAGTTCTTC. Protein: CASSDRGLDEQFF.

The chain employs TRBV7-9 and TRBJ2-3, with 11 bases that match TRBD1. Germline CDR1 reads SEHNR; CDR2 reads FQNEAQ (reference sequence). CDR3 size: 19 residues. V gave up 5 bases and J gave up 2 bases; unmatched junction bases: 15. CDR3 nucleotide sequence: TGTGCCAGCAGCGCCCGGGACAGGGGGACTCATGGGTACACAGATACGCAGTATTTT. Translation: CASSARDRGTHGYTDTQYF.

The rearrangement joins TRBV9 to TRBJ1-1, with D tentatively TRBD1 (5 bases). This CDR3 has 13 amino acids. Germline assignment: CDR1 SGDLS and CDR2 YYNGEE. Trimming took 0 bases from V and 6 from J, leaving 9 bases between them. CDR3 amino acids: CASSVGGAAEAFF. DNA of the CDR3: TGTGCCAGCAGCGTAGGGGGCGCGGCTGAAGCTTTCTTT.

This chain links TRBV5-1 with TRBJ1-4; unclear D gene. The CDR3 spans 11 residues. The V gene's germline CDR1 is SGHRS and CDR2 YFSETQ. V gave up 3 bases and J gave up 8 bases, with 5 bases separating them. CDR3 DNA: TGCGCCAGCAGCTCAGGAGAAAAACTGTTTTTT. Protein: CASSSGEKLFF. Full variable domain (rest looked up from reference TRBV5-1 and TRBJ1-4): KAGVTQTPRYLIKTRGQQVTLSCSPISGHRSVSWYQQTPGQGLQFLFEYFSETQRNKGNFPGRFSGRQFSNSRSEMNVSTLELGDSALYLCASSSGEKLFFGSGTQLSVL.